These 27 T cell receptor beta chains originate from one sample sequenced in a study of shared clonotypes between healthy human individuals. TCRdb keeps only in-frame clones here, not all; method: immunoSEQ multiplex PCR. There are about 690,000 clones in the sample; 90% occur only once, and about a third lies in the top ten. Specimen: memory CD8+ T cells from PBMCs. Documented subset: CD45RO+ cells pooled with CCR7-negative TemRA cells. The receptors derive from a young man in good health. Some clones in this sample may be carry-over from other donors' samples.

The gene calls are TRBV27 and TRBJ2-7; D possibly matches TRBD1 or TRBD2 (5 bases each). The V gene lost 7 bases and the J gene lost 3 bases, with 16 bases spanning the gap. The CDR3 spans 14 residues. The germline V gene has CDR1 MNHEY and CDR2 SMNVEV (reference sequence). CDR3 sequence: CASKGHISGYEQYF. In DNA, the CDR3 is TGTGCCAGCAAGGGGCATATAAGCGGCTACGAGCAGTACTTC.

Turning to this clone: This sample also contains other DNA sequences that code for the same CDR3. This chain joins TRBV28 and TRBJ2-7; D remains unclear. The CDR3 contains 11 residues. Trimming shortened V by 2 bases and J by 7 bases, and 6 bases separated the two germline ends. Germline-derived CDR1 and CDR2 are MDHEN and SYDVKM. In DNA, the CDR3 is TGTGCCAGCAGTTTAGAAGGGGAGCAGTACTTC. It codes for CASSLEGEQYF.

The CDR3 nucleotides are TGTGCCAGCAGCCCGACTGCGAAGCGGGCCACAGATACGCAGTATTTT. This codes for CASSPTAKRATDTQYF. This rearrangement joins TRBV7-9 to TRBJ2-3; D possibly corresponds to TRBD2 (6 bases). The CDR3 contains 16 residues. In germline, CDR1 is SEHNR, CDR2 FQNEAQ (reference sequence). Trimming left V 5 bases short and J 2 bases short, with 17 bases between.

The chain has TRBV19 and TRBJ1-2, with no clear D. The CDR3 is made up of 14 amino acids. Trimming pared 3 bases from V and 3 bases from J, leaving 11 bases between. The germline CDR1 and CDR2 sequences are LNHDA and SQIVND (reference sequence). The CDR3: CASSMGTEYYGYTF. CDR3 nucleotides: TGTGCCAGTAGTATGGGAACTGAGTACTATGGCTACACCTTC.

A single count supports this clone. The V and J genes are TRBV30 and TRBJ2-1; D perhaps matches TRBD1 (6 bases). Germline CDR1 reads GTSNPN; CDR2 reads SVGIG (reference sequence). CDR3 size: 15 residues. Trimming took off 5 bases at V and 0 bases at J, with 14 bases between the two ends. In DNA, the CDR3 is TGTGCCTGGGCAGGGGCCGAGAGCTCCTACAATGAGCAGTTCTTC. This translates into CAWAGAESSYNEQFF.

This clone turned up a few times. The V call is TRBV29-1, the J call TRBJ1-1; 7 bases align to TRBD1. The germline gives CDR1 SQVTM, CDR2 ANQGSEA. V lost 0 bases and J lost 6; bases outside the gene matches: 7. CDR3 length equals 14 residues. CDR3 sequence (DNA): TGCAGCGTTGAAGATCGAGGGGGCATGGCTGAAGCTTTCTTT. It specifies CSVEDRGGMAEAFF.

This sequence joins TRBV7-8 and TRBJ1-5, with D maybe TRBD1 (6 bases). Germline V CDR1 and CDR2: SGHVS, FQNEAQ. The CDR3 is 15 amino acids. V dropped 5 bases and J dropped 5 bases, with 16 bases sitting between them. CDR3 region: CASSLTSRGDQPQHF. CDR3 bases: TGTGCCAGCAGCCTTACGTCCAGGGGCGATCAGCCCCAGCATTTT.

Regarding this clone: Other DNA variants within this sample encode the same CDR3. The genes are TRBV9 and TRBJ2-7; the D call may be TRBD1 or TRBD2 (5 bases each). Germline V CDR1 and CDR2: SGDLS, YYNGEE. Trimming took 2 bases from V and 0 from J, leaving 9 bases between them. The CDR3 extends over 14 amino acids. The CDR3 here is CASSVSGGSYEQYF. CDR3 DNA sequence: TGTGCCAGCAGCGTTTCTGGGGGCTCCTACGAGCAGTACTTC.

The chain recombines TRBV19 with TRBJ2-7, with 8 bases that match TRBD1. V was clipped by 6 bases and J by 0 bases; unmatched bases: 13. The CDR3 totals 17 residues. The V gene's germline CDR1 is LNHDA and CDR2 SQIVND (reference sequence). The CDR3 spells CASSDPIPTGASYEQYF. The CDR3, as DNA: TGTGCCAGTAGCGACCCGATACCGACAGGGGCCTCCTACGAGCAGTACTTC. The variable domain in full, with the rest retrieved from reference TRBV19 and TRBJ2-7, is DGGITQSPKYLFRKEGQNVTLSCEQNLNHDAMYWYRQDPGQGLRLIYYSQIVNDFQKGDIAEGYSVSREKKESFPLTVTSAQKNPTAFYLCASSDPIPTGASYEQYFGPGTRLTVT.

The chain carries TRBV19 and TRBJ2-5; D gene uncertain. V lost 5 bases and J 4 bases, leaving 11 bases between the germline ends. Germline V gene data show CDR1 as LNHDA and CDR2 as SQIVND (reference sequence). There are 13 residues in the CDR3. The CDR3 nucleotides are TGTGCCAGTAGTTTTGGGGTGGGAGAGACCCAGTACTTC. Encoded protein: CASSFGVGETQYF. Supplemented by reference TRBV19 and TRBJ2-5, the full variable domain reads DGGITQSPKYLFRKEGQNVTLSCEQNLNHDAMYWYRQDPGQGLRLIYYSQIVNDFQKGDIAEGYSVSREKKESFPLTVTSAQKNPTAFYLCASSFGVGETQYFGPGTRLLVL.

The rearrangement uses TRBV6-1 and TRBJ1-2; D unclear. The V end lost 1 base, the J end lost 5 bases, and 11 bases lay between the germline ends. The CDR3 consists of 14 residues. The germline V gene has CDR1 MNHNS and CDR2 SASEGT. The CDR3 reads CASSEGAASYGYTF. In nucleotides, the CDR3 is TGTGCCAGCAGTGAAGGGGCAGCTTCTTATGGCTACACCTTC.

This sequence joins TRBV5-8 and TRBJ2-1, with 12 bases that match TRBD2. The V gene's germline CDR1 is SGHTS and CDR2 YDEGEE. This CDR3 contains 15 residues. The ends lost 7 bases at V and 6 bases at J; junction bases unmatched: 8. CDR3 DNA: TGTGCCAGCCCGATTCTAGCGGGAGGGCCCAATGAGCAGTTCTTC. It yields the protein CASPILAGGPNEQFF.

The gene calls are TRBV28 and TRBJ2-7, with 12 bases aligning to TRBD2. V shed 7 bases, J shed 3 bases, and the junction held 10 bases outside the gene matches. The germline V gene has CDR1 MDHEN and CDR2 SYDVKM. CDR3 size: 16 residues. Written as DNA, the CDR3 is TGTGCCAGCACTAGCGGGAGGGATTACTACAACTACGAGCAGTACTTC. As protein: CASTSGRDYYNYEQYF.

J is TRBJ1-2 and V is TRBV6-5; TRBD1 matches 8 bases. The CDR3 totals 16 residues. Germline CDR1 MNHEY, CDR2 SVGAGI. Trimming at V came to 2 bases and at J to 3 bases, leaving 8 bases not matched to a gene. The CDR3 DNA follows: TGTGCCAGCAGTTACCTCCAGGGGGCGAACGACTATGGCTACACCTTC. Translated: CASSYLQGANDYGYTF.

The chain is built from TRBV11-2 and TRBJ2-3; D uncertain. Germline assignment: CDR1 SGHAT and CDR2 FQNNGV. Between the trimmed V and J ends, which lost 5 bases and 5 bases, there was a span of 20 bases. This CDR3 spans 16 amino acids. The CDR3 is CASSPAPHGRLDTQYF. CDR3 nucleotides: TGTGCCAGCAGCCCGGCCCCACATGGCCGACTAGATACGCAGTATTTT.

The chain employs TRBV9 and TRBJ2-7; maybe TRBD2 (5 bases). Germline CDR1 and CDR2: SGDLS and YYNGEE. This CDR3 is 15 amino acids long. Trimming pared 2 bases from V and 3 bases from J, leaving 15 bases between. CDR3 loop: CASSVSMGDLYEQYF. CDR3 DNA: TGTGCCAGCAGCGTCAGTATGGGAGATCTCTACGAGCAGTACTTC.

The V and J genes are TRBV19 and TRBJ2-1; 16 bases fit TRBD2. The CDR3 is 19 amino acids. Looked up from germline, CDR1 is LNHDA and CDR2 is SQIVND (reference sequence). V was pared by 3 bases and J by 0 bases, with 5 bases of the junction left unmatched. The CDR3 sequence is CASSIPGLAGGSSYNEQFF. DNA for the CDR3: TGTGCCAGTAGTATTCCGGGACTAGCGGGAGGGAGCTCCTACAATGAGCAGTTCTTC.

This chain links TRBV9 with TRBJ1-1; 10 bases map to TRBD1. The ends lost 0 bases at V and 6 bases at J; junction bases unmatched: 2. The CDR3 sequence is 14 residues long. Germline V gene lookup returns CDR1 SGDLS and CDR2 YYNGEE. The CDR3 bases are TGTGCCAGCAGCGTAGGACAGGGGGCCCCTGAAGCTTTCTTT. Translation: CASSVGQGAPEAFF.

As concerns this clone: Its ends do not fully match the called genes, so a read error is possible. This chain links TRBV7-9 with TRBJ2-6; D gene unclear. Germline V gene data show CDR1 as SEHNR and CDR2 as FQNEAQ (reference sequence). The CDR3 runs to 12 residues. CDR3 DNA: TGTGCCAGCACCTTAGGGGCCAACGTCCTGACTTTC. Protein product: CASTLGANVLTF.

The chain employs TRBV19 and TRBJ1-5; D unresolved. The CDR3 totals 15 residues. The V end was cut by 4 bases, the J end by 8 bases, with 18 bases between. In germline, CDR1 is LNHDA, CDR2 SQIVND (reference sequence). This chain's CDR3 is CASSTRRPAQEPQHF. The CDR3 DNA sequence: TGTGCCAGTAGTACCCGCAGACCCGCGCAGGAGCCCCAGCATTTT. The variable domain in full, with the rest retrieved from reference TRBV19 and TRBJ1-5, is DGGITQSPKYLFRKEGQNVTLSCEQNLNHDAMYWYRQDPGQGLRLIYYSQIVNDFQKGDIAEGYSVSREKKESFPLTVTSAQKNPTAFYLCASSTRRPAQEPQHFGDGTRLSIL.

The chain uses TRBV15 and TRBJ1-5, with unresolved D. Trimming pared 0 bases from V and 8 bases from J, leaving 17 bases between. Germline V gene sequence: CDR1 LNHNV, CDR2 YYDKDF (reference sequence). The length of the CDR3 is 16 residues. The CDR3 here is CATSRDYRFHLEPQHF. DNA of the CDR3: TGTGCCACCAGCAGAGATTACAGATTCCACTTGGAGCCCCAGCATTTT.

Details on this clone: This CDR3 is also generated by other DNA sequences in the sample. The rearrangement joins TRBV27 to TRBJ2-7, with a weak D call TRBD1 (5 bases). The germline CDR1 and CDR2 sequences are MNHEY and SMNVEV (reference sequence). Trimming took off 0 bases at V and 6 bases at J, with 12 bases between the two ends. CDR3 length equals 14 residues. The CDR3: CASSLSGRVGEQYF. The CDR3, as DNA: TGTGCCAGCAGTTTATCTGGCAGGGTGGGCGAGCAGTACTTC.

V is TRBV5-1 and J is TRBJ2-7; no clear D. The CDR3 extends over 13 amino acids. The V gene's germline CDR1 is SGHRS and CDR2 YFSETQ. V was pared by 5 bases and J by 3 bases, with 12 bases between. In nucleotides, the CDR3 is TGCGCCAGCAGAAAAGGGTCCAGCTACGAGCAGTACTTC. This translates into CASRKGSSYEQYF.

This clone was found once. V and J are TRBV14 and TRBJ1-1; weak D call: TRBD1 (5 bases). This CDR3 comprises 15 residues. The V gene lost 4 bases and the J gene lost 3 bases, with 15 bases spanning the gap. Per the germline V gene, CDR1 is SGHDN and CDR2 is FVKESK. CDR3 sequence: CASSLRRGGDTEAFF. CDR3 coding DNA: TGTGCCAGCAGCCTTAGAAGGGGTGGTGACACTGAAGCTTTCTTT.

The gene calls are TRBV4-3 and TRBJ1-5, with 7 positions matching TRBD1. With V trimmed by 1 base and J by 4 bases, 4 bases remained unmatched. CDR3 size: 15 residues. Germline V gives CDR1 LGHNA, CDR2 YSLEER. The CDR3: CASSQGTGENQPQHF. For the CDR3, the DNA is TGCGCCAGCAGCCAAGGAACAGGGGAAAATCAGCCCCAGCATTTT.

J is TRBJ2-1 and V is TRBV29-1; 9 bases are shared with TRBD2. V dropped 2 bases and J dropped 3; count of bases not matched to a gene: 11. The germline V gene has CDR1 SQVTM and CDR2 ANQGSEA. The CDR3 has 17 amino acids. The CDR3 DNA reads TGCAGCGTTGAACCCGACCCACCAGCGGGAGGCTACAATGAGCAGTTCTTC. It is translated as CSVEPDPPAGGYNEQFF.

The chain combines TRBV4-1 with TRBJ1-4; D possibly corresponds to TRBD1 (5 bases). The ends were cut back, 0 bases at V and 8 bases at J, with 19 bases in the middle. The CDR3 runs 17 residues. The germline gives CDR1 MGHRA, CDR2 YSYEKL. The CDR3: CASSQDQRVGAREKLFF. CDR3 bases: TGCGCCAGCAGCCAAGATCAGCGGGTAGGGGCCAGGGAAAAACTGTTTTTT.